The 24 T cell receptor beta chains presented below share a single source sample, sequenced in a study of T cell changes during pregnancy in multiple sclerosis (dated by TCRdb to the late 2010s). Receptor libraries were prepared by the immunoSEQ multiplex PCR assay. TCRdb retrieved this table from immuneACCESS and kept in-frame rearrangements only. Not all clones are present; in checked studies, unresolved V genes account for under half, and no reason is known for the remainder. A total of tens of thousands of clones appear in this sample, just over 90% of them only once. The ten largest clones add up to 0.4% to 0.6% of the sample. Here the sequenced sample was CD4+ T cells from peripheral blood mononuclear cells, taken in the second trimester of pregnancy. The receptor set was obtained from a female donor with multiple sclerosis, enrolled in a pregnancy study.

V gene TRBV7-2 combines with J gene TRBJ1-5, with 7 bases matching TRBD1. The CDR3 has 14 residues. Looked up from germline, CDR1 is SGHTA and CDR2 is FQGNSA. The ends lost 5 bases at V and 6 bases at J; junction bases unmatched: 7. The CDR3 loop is CASSVGTVGQPQHF. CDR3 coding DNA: TGTGCCAGCAGCGTAGGGACAGTGGGTCAGCCCCAGCATTTT.

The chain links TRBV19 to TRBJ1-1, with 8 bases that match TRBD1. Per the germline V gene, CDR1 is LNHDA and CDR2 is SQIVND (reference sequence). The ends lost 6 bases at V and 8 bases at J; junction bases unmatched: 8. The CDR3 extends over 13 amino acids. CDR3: CASSRSGQGEAFF. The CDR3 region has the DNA TGTGCCAGTAGCCGATCCGGACAGGGCGAAGCTTTCTTT.

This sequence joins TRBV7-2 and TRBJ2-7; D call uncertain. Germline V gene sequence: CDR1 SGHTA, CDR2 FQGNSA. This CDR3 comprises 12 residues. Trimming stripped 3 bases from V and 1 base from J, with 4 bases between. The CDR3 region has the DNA TGTGCCAGCAGCTTGTCTTCCTACGAGCAGTACTTC. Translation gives CASSLSSYEQYF.

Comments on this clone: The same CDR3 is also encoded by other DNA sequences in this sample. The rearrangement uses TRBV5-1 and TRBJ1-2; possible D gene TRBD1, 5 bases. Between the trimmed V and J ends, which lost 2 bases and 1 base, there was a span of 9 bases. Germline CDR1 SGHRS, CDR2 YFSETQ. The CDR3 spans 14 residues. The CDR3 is CASSLDRGNYGYTF. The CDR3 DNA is TGCGCCAGCAGCTTAGATAGGGGTAACTATGGCTACACCTTC.

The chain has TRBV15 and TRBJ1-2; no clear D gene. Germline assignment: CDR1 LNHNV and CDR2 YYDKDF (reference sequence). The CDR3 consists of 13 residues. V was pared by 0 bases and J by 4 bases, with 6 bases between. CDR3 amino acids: CATSRDPGYGYTF. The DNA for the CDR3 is TGTGCCACCAGCAGAGACCCAGGCTATGGCTACACCTTC.

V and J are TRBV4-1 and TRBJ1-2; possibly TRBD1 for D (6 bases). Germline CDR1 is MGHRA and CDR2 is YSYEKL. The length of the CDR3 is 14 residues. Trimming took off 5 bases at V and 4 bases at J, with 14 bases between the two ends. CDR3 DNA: TGCGCCAGCAGCAGCCCGGGGGGGGCCTATGGCTACACCTTC. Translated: CASSSPGGAYGYTF.

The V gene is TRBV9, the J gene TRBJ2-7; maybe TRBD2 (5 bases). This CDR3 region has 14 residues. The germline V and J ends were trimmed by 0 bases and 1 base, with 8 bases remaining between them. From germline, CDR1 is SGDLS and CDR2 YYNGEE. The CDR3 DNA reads TGTGCCAGCAGCGTAGCTGAGGGATCCTACGAGCAGTACTTC. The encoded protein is CASSVAEGSYEQYF.

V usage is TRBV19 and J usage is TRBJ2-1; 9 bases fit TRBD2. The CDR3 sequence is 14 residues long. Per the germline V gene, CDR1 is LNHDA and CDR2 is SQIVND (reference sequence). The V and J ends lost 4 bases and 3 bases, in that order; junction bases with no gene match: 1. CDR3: CASSTLAGYNEQFF. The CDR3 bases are TGTGCCAGTAGTACACTAGCGGGCTACAATGAGCAGTTCTTC.

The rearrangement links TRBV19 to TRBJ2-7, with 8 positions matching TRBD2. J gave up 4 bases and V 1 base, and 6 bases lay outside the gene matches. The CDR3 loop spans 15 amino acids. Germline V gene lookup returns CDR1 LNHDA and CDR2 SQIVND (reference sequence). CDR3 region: CASSIAGGPHYEQYF. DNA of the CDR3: TGTGCCAGTAGTATAGCGGGAGGGCCCCATTACGAGCAGTACTTC.

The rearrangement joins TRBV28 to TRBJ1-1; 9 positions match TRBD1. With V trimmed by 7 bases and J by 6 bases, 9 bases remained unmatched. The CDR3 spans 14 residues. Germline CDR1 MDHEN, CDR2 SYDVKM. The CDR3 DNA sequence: TGTGCCAGCACTAGACCACGACAGGGGGCTGAAGCTTTCTTT. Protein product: CASTRPRQGAEAFF.

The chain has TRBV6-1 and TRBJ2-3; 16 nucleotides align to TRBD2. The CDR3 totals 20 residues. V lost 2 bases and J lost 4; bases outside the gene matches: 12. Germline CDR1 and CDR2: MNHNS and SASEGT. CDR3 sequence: CASSEMARGTSGRASDTQYF. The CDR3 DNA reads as TGTGCCAGCAGTGAAATGGCTAGGGGGACTAGCGGGAGGGCCTCAGATACGCAGTATTTT.

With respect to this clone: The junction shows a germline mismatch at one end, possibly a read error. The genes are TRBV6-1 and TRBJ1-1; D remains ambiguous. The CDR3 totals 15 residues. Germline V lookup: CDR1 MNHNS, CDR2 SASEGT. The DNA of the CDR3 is TGTTCCAGCAGTGTTCAAAACGGGGTGAACACTGAAGCTTTCTTT. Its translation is CSSSVQNGVNTEAFF.

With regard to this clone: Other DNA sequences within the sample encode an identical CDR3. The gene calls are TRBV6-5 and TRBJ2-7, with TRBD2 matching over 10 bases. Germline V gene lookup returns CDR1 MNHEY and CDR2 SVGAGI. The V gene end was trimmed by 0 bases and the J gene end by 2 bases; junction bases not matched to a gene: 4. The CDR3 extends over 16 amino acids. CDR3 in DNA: TGTGCCAGCAGTTACTCGGGTCTAGCGGGAGCCTACGAGCAGTACTTC. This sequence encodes CASSYSGLAGAYEQYF.

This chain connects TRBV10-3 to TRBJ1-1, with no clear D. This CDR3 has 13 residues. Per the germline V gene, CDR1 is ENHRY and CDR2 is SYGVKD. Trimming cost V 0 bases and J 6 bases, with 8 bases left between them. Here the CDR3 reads CAISESTVAEAFF. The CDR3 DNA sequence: TGTGCCATCAGTGAGTCAACAGTGGCTGAAGCTTTCTTT.

CDR3 loop: CASSPFQRSGQLLNNEQFF. DNA of the CDR3: TGTGCCAGCAGCCCTTTTCAACGTTCTGGACAGCTACTGAACAATGAGCAGTTCTTC. The chain employs TRBV7-9 and TRBJ2-1; possible D gene TRBD1, 6 bases. V was trimmed by 5 bases and J by 5 bases, leaving 28 bases between them. The germline CDR1 and CDR2 sequences are SEHNR and FQNEAQ (reference sequence). This CDR3 is built from 19 residues.

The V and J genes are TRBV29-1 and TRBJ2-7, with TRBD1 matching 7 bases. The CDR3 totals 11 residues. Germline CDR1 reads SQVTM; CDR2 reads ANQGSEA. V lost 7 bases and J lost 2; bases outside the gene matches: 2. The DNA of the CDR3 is TGCAGCGCAGGACAGGCCTACGAGCAGTACTTC. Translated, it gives CSAGQAYEQYF.

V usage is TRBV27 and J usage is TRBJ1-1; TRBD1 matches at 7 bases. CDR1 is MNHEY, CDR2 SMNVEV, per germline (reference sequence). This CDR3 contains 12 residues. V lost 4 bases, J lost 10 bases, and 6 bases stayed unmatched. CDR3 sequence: CASSSRTGPAFF. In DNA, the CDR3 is TGTGCCAGCAGTTCCAGGACAGGACCAGCTTTCTTT.

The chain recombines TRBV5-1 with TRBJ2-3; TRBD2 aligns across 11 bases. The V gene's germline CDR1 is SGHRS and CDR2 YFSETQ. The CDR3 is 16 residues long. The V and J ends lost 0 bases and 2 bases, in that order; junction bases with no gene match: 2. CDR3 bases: TGCGCCAGCAGCTTGGGACTAGCGGGAATCACAGATACGCAGTATTTT. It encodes CASSLGLAGITDTQYF.

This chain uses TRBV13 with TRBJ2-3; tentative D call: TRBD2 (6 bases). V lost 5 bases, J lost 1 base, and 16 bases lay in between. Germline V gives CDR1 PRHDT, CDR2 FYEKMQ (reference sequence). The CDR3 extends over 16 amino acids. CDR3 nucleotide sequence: TGTGCCAGCAGCAGCGGACTACTACGTCGCACAGATACGCAGTATTTT. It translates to CASSSGLLRRTDTQYF.

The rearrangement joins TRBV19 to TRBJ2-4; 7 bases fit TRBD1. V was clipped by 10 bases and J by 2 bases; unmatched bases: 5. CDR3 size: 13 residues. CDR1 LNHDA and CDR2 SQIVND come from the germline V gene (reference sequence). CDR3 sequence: CATEQGTKNIQYF. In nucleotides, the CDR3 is TGTGCCACCGAACAGGGGACCAAAAACATTCAGTACTTC. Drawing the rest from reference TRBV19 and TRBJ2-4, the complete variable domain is DGGITQSPKYLFRKEGQNVTLSCEQNLNHDAMYWYRQDPGQGLRLIYYSQIVNDFQKGDIAEGYSVSREKKESFPLTVTSAQKNPTAFYLCATEQGTKNIQYFGAGTRLSVL.

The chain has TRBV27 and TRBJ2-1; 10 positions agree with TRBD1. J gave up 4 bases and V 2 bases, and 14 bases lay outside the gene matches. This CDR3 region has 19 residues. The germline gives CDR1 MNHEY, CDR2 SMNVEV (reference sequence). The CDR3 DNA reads TGTGCCAGCAGTTTAGAGGGGACAGGGGTGGTAAGTCGATACAATGAGCAGTTCTTC. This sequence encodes CASSLEGTGVVSRYNEQFF.

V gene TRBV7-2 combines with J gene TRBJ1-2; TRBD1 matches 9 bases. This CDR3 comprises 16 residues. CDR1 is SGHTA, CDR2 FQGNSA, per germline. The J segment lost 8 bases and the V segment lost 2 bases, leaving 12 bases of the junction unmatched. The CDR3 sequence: CASSLTLSDRGGGYTF. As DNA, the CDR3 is TGTGCCAGCAGCTTAACCCTTTCGGACAGGGGCGGCGGCTACACCTTC.

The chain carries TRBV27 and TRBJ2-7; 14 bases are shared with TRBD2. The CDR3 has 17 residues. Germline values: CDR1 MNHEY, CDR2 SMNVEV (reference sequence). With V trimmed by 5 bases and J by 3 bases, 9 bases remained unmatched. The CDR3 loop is CASSRLAGGSPRYEQYF. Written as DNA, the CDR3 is TGTGCCAGCAGTAGACTAGCGGGAGGGAGCCCCCGCTACGAGCAGTACTTC.

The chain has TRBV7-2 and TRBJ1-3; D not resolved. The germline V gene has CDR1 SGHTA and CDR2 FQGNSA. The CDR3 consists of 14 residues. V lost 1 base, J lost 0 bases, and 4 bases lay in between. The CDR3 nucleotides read TGTGCCAGCAGCTTAGAAGCCTCTGGAAACACCATATATTTT. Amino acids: CASSLEASGNTIYF.